This passage covers 6 T cell receptor beta chains from one sample sequenced in a study of siplizumab effects on memory and regulatory T cells. The protocol was immunoSEQ multiplex PCR, while the TCRdb copy is restricted to in-frame clones and leaves out a portion. The repertoire has fewer than 120,000 clones, about nine tenths of them found once; the top ten carry 1.3%. Sequences were obtained from CD4+ T cells sorted from blood. These receptors all stem from a human donor in good health.

The V call is TRBV10-2, the J call TRBJ2-5, with 10 bases identical to TRBD2. Per germline, CDR1 WSHSY and CDR2 SAAADI. V dropped 7 bases and J dropped 5; count of bases not matched to a gene: 7. The CDR3 runs to 14 residues. The CDR3 DNA reads TGCGCCAGCAAGAAGGGACTAGCGATGGAGACCCAGTACTTC. Protein: CASKKGLAMETQYF.

The rearrangement uses TRBV5-4 and TRBJ2-2; D is ambiguous. This CDR3 has 14 residues. Germline V gene lookup returns CDR1 SGHNT and CDR2 YYREEE (reference sequence). V was pared by 0 bases and J by 2 bases, with 5 bases between. CDR3 in amino acids: CASSLALNTGELFF. CDR3 DNA: TGTGCCAGCAGCTTGGCTCTAAACACCGGGGAGCTGTTTTTT.

The rearrangement joins TRBV5-6 to TRBJ2-7; no reliable D call. Germline V gene sequence: CDR1 SGHDT, CDR2 YYEEEE. This CDR3 has 14 amino acids. Trimming removed 0 bases at V and 2 bases at J, with 9 bases between. CDR3: CASSLEVRAYEQYF. CDR3 nucleotide sequence: TGTGCCAGCAGCTTGGAGGTCAGAGCCTACGAGCAGTACTTC. The variable domain in full, completed from reference TRBV5-6 and TRBJ2-7, reads DAGVTQSPTHLIKTRGQQVTLRCSPKSGHDTVSWYQQALGQGPQFIFQYYEEEERQRGNFPDRFSGHQFPNYSSELNVNALLLGDSALYLCASSLEVRAYEQYFGPGTRLTVT.

This sequence joins TRBV5-8 and TRBJ2-3; perhaps D is TRBD1 or TRBD2 (5 bases each). V lost 2 bases to trimming and J lost 0 bases, with 13 bases between them. The CDR3 covers 16 residues. CDR1 and CDR2 from the germline V gene are SGHTS and YDEGEE. The CDR3 loop is CASSFSGRPSTDTQYF. CDR3 nucleotides: TGTGCCAGCAGCTTTTCGGGGCGACCTAGCACAGATACGCAGTATTTT.

The chain uses TRBV15 and TRBJ1-1; tentative D call: TRBD1 (6 bases). V lost 0 bases and J 1 base, leaving 9 bases between the germline ends. The V gene's germline CDR1 is LNHNV and CDR2 YYDKDF (reference sequence). This CDR3 is built from 15 residues. CDR3 nucleotide sequence: TGTGCCACCAGCAGAGATCTCAGGGGGAACACTGAAGCTTTCTTT. As protein: CATSRDLRGNTEAFF.

V usage is TRBV27 and J usage is TRBJ1-1; tentatively, D is TRBD1 (6 bases). Per the germline V gene, CDR1 is MNHEY and CDR2 is SMNVEV (reference sequence). This CDR3 region has 14 residues. V lost 2 bases, J lost 5 bases, and 12 bases lay in between. This chain's CDR3 is CASSLRGQGTEAFF. As DNA, the CDR3 is TGTGCCAGCAGTTTACGGGGGCAGGGAACTGAAGCTTTCTTT.